Included here is one TCR beta chain sequence, with context. With the read ending 3 residues before the CDR3 end, the germline J gene is used to fill in that end. The data were obtained in a study of Tregs in tolerant kidney transplant recipients. Recipients received nonmyeloablative bone marrow transplants from related graft donors, with transient mixed chimerism. The CDR3 sequence is 14 residues long. The ends lost 3 bases at V and 4 bases at J; junction bases unmatched: 3. Germline values: CDR1 KGHSH, CDR2 LQKENI. Assay: immunoSEQ multiplex PCR; the TCRdb copy retains only in-frame clones and omits some. The clone table shows around 15,000 clones, with the ten largest holding roughly 3.8%.

This clonotype was sampled from a human patient who received a combined kidney and bone marrow transplant. Some T cells may trace back to the graft donor. The material sequenced was CD4+ T cells from blood (PBMCs), taken 12 months after the transplant. The rearrangement links TRBV18 to TRBJ2-7, with 10 bases that match TRBD2. CDR3 DNA (partial): TGTGCCAGCTCACCGGGACTAGCGACGTACGAG. This translates into CASSPGLATYE. The complete CDR3 reads CASSPGLATYEQYF. Using reference TRBV18 and TRBJ2-7 for the parts outside the CDR3, the full variable domain is NAGVMQNPRHLVRRRGQEARLRCSPMKGHSHVYWYRQLPEEGLKFMVYLQKENIIDESGMPKERFSAEFPKEGPSILRIQQVVRGDSAAYFCASSPGLATYEQYFGPGTRLTVT.